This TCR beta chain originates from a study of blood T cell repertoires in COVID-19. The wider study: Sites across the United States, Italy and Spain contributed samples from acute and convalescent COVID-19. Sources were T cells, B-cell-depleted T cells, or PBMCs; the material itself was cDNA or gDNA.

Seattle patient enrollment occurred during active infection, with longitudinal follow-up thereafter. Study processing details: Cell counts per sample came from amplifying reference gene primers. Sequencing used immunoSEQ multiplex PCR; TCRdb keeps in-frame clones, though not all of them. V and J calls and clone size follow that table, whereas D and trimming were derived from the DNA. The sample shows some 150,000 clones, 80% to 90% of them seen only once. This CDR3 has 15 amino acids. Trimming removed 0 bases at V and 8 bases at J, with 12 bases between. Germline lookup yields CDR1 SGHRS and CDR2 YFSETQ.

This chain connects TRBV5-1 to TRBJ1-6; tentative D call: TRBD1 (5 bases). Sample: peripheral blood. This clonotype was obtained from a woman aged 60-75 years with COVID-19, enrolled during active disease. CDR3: CASSLGQSIYSPLHF. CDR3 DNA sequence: TGCGCCAGCAGCTTGGGACAGAGTATCTATTCACCCCTCCACTTT.